The rows below give T cell receptor beta chains drawn from one sample of a study of blood T cell repertoires in COVID-19. Assay: immunoSEQ multiplex PCR; the TCRdb copy retains only in-frame clones and omits some. The data show 150,000 to 200,000 clones, 80% to 95% seen once. The specimen was peripheral blood. The receptors derive from a woman aged 60-75 years with COVID-19, enrolled during active disease. CDR3s include the opening cysteine and the closing phenylalanine or tryptophan. The D gene is left open where the match is weak. Size tells how often a clone was seen (once, few, many) or the class of an expanded clone, and some rows leave it out.

>TRBJ1-5|TRBV5-1|TRBD1|once
TGCGCCAGCAGCCGGACAGGGGGCGTAGAGCCCCAGCATTTT
CASSRTGGVEPQHF
>TRBJ1-1|TRBV2|NA|NA
TGTGCCAGCAGTGAGGAGGCCGACACTGAAGCTTTCTTT
CASSEEADTEAFF
>TRBJ1-1|TRBV6-2/TRBV6-3|TRBD1|NA
TGTGCCAGCAGTACAGGGGTGAACACTGAAGCTTTCTTT
CASSTGVNTEAFF
>TRBJ1-2|TRBV7-9|NA|NA
TGTGCCAGCAACCCACAAGAGGCCTATGGCTACACCTTC
CASNPQEAYGYTF
>TRBJ1-1|TRBV7-2|NA|NA
TGTGCCAGCAGCTTAAGTTCGATGGGGGGAACTGAAGCTTTCTTT
CASSLSSMGGTEAFF
>TRBJ2-7|TRBV5-4|NA|NA
TGTGCCAGCAGCACCGGGACACCCCCGGGCCACGAGCAGTACTTC
CASSTGTPPGHEQYF
>TRBJ1-2|TRBV29-1|TRBD1|NA
TGCAGCGCCGGACAGGGCGCCTATGGCTACACCTTC
CSAGQGAYGYTF
>TRBJ1-2|TRBV7-2|NA|NA
TGTGCCAGCAGCTTCCAGGCACTAGACTATGGCTACACCTTC
CASSFQALDYGYTF
>TRBJ1-1|TRBV6-5|TRBD1|NA
TGTGCCAGCAGTCGACCGGACAGGAGGGACACTGAAGCTTTCTTT
CASSRPDRRDTEAFF
>TRBJ1-2|TRBV3-1/TRBV3-2|TRBD1|NA
TGTGCCAGCAGTTTCACCGGGACAGGGGGTTTTGGCTACACCTTC
CASSFTGTGGFGYTF
>TRBJ1-3|TRBV19|NA|NA
TGTGCCAGTAGTCTGCGGACAGCCTCTGGAAACACCATATATTTT
CASSLRTASGNTIYF
>TRBJ1-2|TRBV7-2|NA|once
TGTGCCAGCCGGAGGGCCCCGGGGCCATCACTTGGGGGCTACACCTTC
CASRRAPGPSLGGYTF
>TRBJ1-5|TRBV19|NA|NA
TGTGCCAGTAGTATGGGAGGGCTTGGCAATCAGCCCCAGCATTTT
CASSMGGLGNQPQHF
>TRBJ1-2|TRBV7-8|TRBD1|NA
TGTGCCAGCAGCTTTATTTTTGGAGGGGGCGCGGCCGCCTATGGCTACACCTTC
CASSFIFGGGAAAYGYTF
>TRBJ2-3|TRBV19|TRBD2|NA
TGTGCCAGTAGTACCGGACTAGCGGGGGGAGACACAGATACGCAGTATTTT
CASSTGLAGGDTDTQYF
>TRBJ1-1|TRBV28|TRBD1|NA
TGTGCCAGCAGTCTACCCGGGACAGATTCGGCTTTCTTT
CASSLPGTDSAFF
>TRBJ2-1|TRBV5-8|TRBD2|NA
TGTGCCAGCAGCTGGACTAGCGGGGGGGCCTACCATGAGCAGTTCTTC
CASSWTSGGAYHEQFF
>TRBJ1-1|TRBV2|NA|NA
TGTGCCAGCAAATTCACCCTGGGCGACACTGAAGCTTTCTTT
CASKFTLGDTEAFF
>TRBJ2-7|TRBV27|NA|once
TGTGCCAGCAGTTTACGTGCGCCCTACGAGCAGTACTTC
CASSLRAPYEQYF
>TRBJ1-2|TRBV9|TRBD1|NA
TGTGCCAGCAGCTCACTAGACAGGGCTAACTATGGCTACACCTTC
CASSSLDRANYGYTF
>TRBJ2-5|TRBV19|NA|once
TGTGCCAGTAGTAAGGACAGCCAAGAGACCCAGTACTTC
CASSKDSQETQYF
>TRBJ1-3|TRBV5-6|NA|NA
TGTGCCAGCAGCTTGGATCCAGGGACTGGAAACACCATATATTTT
CASSLDPGTGNTIYF
>TRBJ1-1|TRBV18|NA|NA
TGTGCCAGCTCCCGACAGTTGAACACTGAAGCTTTCTTT
CASSRQLNTEAFF
>TRBJ1-5|TRBV3-1/TRBV3-2|TRBD1|once
TGTGCCAGCAGCCAAGGTGGACAGGGAGGGTGGCAGCCCCAGCATTTT
CASSQGGQGGWQPQHF
>TRBJ2-7|TRBV27|TRBD1|NA
TGTGCCAGCAGTTTAGCAGGGGGAAAGAACTACGAGCAGTACTTC
CASSLAGGKNYEQYF